Listed below are T cell receptor beta chains from one sample, sequenced in a study of blood T cells in healthy people across ages. TCRdb re-called the 5' RACE reads through MiXCR, storing one row per CDR3 protein. This table has fewer than 700,000 distinct CDR3 sequences, around 41% appearing once. Sequencing was performed on blood. These receptors were collected from an elderly man in good health. Each CDR3 is given with its conserved first and last residue. Each record gives: D gene, J gene, V gene, clone size, CDR3 protein, CDR3 DNA. A D gene is named only where the DNA matches it firmly. Clone size is given for some rows only: seen once, a few or many times, or a class if the clone is expanded.

D gene: NA; J gene: TRBJ2-7; V gene: TRBV7-9; clone size: NA; CDR3 protein: CTSSLESVRASYEQYF; CDR3 DNA: TGTACCAGCAGCTTAGAAAGTGTGCGGGCCAGCTACGAGCAGTACTTC
D gene: NA; J gene: TRBJ2-7; V gene: TRBV20-1; clone size: NA; CDR3 protein: CSAVRVPYEQYF; CDR3 DNA: TGCAGTGCTGTCAGGGTCCCCTACGAGCAGTACTTC
D gene: TRBD1; J gene: TRBJ2-5; V gene: TRBV7-8; clone size: NA; CDR3 protein: CASSPPGQGERTQYF; CDR3 DNA: TGTGCCAGCAGCCCACCGGGACAGGGGGAACGGACCCAGTACTTC
D gene: NA; J gene: TRBJ1-1; V gene: TRBV15; clone size: few; CDR3 protein: CATSRVWGQGLNTEAFF; CDR3 DNA: TGTGCCACCAGCAGAGTTTGGGGGCAGGGGTTGAACACTGAAGCTTTCTTT
D gene: TRBD2; J gene: TRBJ2-7; V gene: TRBV24-1; clone size: NA; CDR3 protein: CAASDATSGRDNEQYF; CDR3 DNA: TGTGCCGCCAGTGATGCGACTAGCGGGAGGGACAATGAGCAGTACTTC
D gene: TRBD1; J gene: TRBJ2-1; V gene: TRBV20-1; clone size: NA; CDR3 protein: CSAMGQGDNEQFF; CDR3 DNA: TGCAGTGCTATGGGACAGGGGGACAATGAGCAGTTCTTC
D gene: TRBD1; J gene: TRBJ1-1; V gene: TRBV29-1; clone size: few; CDR3 protein: CSVERGTGGTEAFF; CDR3 DNA: TGCAGCGTTGAGAGGGGGACAGGGGGAACTGAAGCTTTCTTT
D gene: NA; J gene: TRBJ1-1; V gene: TRBV10-3; clone size: NA; CDR3 protein: CAISQNGRTEAFF; CDR3 DNA: TGTGCCATCAGCCAAAACGGAAGGACTGAAGCTTTCTTT
D gene: NA; J gene: TRBJ1-2; V gene: TRBV4-3; clone size: few; CDR3 protein: CASSTQKGVNYGYTF; CDR3 DNA: TGCGCCAGCAGCACCCAGAAGGGGGTTAACTATGGCTACACCTTC
D gene: NA; J gene: TRBJ2-5; V gene: TRBV5-6; clone size: NA; CDR3 protein: CASSPVPIRGLKNEQYF; CDR3 DNA: TGTGCCAGCAGCCCAGTCCCTATCCGGGGCCTCAAGAATGAGCAGTACTTC
D gene: NA; J gene: TRBJ2-7; V gene: TRBV7-2; clone size: many; CDR3 protein: CASSLIDEQYF; CDR3 DNA: TGTGCCAGCAGCTTAATTGACGAGCAGTACTTC
D gene: NA; J gene: TRBJ1-1; V gene: TRBV7-9; clone size: NA; CDR3 protein: CASSSRDSRGLNTEAFF; CDR3 DNA: TGTGCCAGCAGCTCCCGGGACTCCAGGGGCCTGAACACTGAAGCTTTCTTT
D gene: NA; J gene: TRBJ1-6; V gene: TRBV6-5; clone size: few; CDR3 protein: CASSYSPPSSYNSPLHF; CDR3 DNA: TGTGCCAGCAGTTACAGTCCACCGAGCTCCTATAATTCACCCCTCCACTTT
D gene: NA; J gene: TRBJ2-3; V gene: TRBV18; clone size: NA; CDR3 protein: CASSRNQQQGGDTQYF; CDR3 DNA: TGTGCCAGCTCTCGCAACCAACAACAGGGTGGAGATACGCAGTATTTT
D gene: TRBD2; J gene: TRBJ2-2; V gene: TRBV6-2/TRBV6-3; clone size: NA; CDR3 protein: CASNNIAGDTGELFF; CDR3 DNA: TGTGCCAGCAATAATATAGCGGGAGACACCGGGGAGCTGTTTTTT
D gene: NA; J gene: TRBJ1-1; V gene: TRBV6-1; clone size: NA; CDR3 protein: CASSDIENTEAFF; CDR3 DNA: TGTGCCAGCAGTGATATAGAGAACACTGAAGCTTTCTTT